These 18 T cell receptor beta chains came from one sample sequenced in a study of T cells in localized non-small cell lung cancer. Here immunoSEQ multiplex PCR was the method, and the copy in TCRdb shows in-frame clones only, minus some. The sample consists of roughly 86,000 clones, about 83% of them appearing once. The sequenced sample was peripheral blood, obtained before any cancer treatment. The origin of the receptors is a man aged 40 to 69 with stage I lung adenocarcinoma.

The CDR3 nucleotides are TGTGCCAGCAGTCCGGACGGAAGGAGCTCCTATAATTCACCCCTCCACTTT. Its protein is CASSPDGRSSYNSPLHF. The chain is built from TRBV5-8 and TRBJ1-6; no definite D call. The CDR3 is made up of 17 amino acids. The germline gives CDR1 SGHTS, CDR2 YDEGEE. Trimming took 5 bases from V and 0 from J, leaving 15 bases between them.

This chain uses TRBV2 with TRBJ2-5; no reliable D call. Germline V gene sequence: CDR1 SNHLY, CDR2 FYNNEI. The CDR3 has 10 amino acids. The V end was cut by 1 base, the J end by 6 bases, with 0 bases between. DNA of the CDR3: TGTGCCAGCAGTGAAGAGACCCAGTACTTC. Translation gives CASSEETQYF.

V gene TRBV19 combines with J gene TRBJ2-7; TRBD2 might be the D (5 bases). V lost 5 bases and J lost 1, with 12 bases in between. Germline V CDR1 and CDR2: LNHDA, SQIVND (reference sequence). CDR3 length: 14 amino acids. Here the CDR3 reads CASSARVLSYEQYF. In nucleotides, the CDR3 is TGTGCCAGTAGTGCGAGGGTATTGTCCTACGAGCAGTACTTC.

V is TRBV11-3 and J is TRBJ2-7, with D uncertain. The length of the CDR3 is 13 residues. Germline CDR1 SGHNT, CDR2 YENEEA. The V and J ends lost 4 bases and 0 bases respectively, with 7 bases between them. Here the CDR3 DNA reads TGTGCCAGCAGCTCTACCAACTCCTACGAGCAGTACTTC. Amino acids: CASSSTNSYEQYF.

The chain carries TRBV30 and TRBJ1-1; D gene unclear. This CDR3 is built from 14 residues. Germline CDR1 GTSNPN, CDR2 SVGIG (reference sequence). V was cut by 6 bases and J by 0 bases, with 14 bases left in between. The CDR3, as DNA: TGTGCCTGCTTCAGAAGAGGGCTGAACACTGAAGCTTTCTTT. It translates to CACFRRGLNTEAFF.

This rearrangement joins TRBV11-1 to TRBJ2-5; tentative D call: TRBD2 (6 bases). Trimming cost V 2 bases and J 1 base, with 11 bases left between them. This CDR3 comprises 15 residues. Germline CDR1 is SGHAT and CDR2 is FQDESV (reference sequence). CDR3 region: CASSLTGVSQETQYF. The CDR3 nucleotides read TGTGCCAGCAGCTTAACGGGGGTTTCCCAAGAGACCCAGTACTTC. The full variable domain, with the rest looked up from reference TRBV11-1 and TRBJ2-5, is EAEVAQSPRYKITEKSQAVAFWCDPISGHATLYWYRQILGQGPELLVQFQDESVVDDSQLPKDRFSAERLKGVDSTLKIQPAELGDSAMYLCASSLTGVSQETQYFGPGTRLLVL.

This CDR3 reads CASSSLGRGQYF. CDR3 sequence (DNA): TGTGCCAGCAGCTCCCTGGGCCGCGGGCAGTACTTC. V usage is TRBV5-8 and J usage is TRBJ2-7; D unclear. Between the trimmed V and J ends, which lost 3 bases and 9 bases, there was a span of 13 bases. CDR1 SGHTS and CDR2 YDEGEE come from the germline V gene. The CDR3 contains 12 residues.

The rearrangement uses TRBV7-9 and TRBJ2-6, with a weak D call TRBD1 (6 bases). Germline CDR1 SEHNR, CDR2 FQNEAQ (reference sequence). This CDR3 has 15 residues. The CDR3 nucleotides are TGTGCAGTCGAAGGGGGAACTGCTGGGGCCAACGTCCTGACTTTC. As protein: CAVEGGTAGANVLTF. The variable domain in full, completed from reference TRBV7-9 and TRBJ2-6, reads DTGVSQNPRHKITKRGQNVTFRCDPISEHNRLYWYRQTLGQGPEFLTYFQNEAQLEKSRLLSDRFSAERPKGSFSTLEIQRTEQGDSAMYLCAVEGGTAGANVLTFGAGSRLTVL.

CDR3: CASSLGAKRGASTDTQYF. CDR3 DNA: TGTGCCAGCAGCTTAGGGGCAAAGAGAGGGGCAAGCACAGATACGCAGTATTTT. This rearrangement joins TRBV7-3 to TRBJ2-3; either TRBD1 or TRBD2 may fit D (5 bases each). The CDR3 contains 18 residues. V gave up 2 bases and J gave up 0 bases, with 18 bases separating them. Germline assignment: CDR1 SGHTA and CDR2 FQGTGA.

The chain has TRBV4-2 and TRBJ1-5; TRBD1 might be the D (6 bases). Trimming took off 2 bases at V and 4 bases at J, with 12 bases between the two ends. This CDR3 has 15 amino acids. Germline CDR1 LGHNA, CDR2 YNFKEQ. The CDR3 is CASSQTTGSNQPQHF. The CDR3 bases are TGTGCCAGCAGCCAAACAACAGGGTCAAATCAGCCCCAGCATTTT.

This chain links TRBV4-3 with TRBJ2-3; 12 bases agree with TRBD2. This CDR3 spans 20 amino acids. The trim removed 2 bases at V and 0 bases at J, leaving 12 bases unmatched. Germline V gives CDR1 LGHNA, CDR2 YSLEER. This CDR3 is CASSQSAGTSGPSSTDTQYF. CDR3 bases: TGCGCCAGCAGCCAATCTGCAGGGACTAGCGGGCCGTCCAGCACAGATACGCAGTATTTT.

J is TRBJ2-5 and V is TRBV27; 8 bases line up with TRBD1. After removal of 5 bases from V and 5 bases from J, the junction contained 7 bases not matched to a gene. Germline-derived CDR1 and CDR2 are MNHEY and SMNVEV (reference sequence). There are 14 residues in the CDR3. Here the CDR3 reads CASSARQGTETQYF. The CDR3, as DNA: TGTGCCAGCAGTGCTCGACAGGGGACGGAGACCCAGTACTTC.

Concerning this clone itself: The junction shows a germline mismatch at one end, possibly a read error. V gene TRBV6-6 combines with J gene TRBJ2-5; 10 bases line up with TRBD1. Germline V CDR1 and CDR2: MNHNY, SVGAGI (reference sequence). The CDR3 totals 16 residues. CDR3 in DNA: TGTGCCAGCAATTACGGGACAGGGGCAACCCAAGAGACCCAGTACTTC. Amino acids: CASNYGTGATQETQYF.

The chain recombines TRBV6-6 with TRBJ2-2; D possibly corresponds to TRBD2 (5 bases). V dropped 7 bases and J dropped 6 bases, with 15 bases sitting between them. The CDR3 runs 14 residues. Germline-derived CDR1 and CDR2 are MNHNY and SVGAGI (reference sequence). CDR3 amino acids: CASNQGSRSGELFF. Here the CDR3 DNA reads TGTGCCAGCAACCAAGGGAGCAGGTCCGGGGAGCTGTTTTTT.

J is TRBJ1-1 and V is TRBV6-6, with TRBD1 matching 7 bases. The germline CDR1 and CDR2 sequences are MNHNY and SVGAGI (reference sequence). The CDR3 length is 15 residues. J lost 3 bases, V lost 6 bases, and 10 bases had no gene match. CDR3 protein: CASSYQTGFDTEAFF. DNA of the CDR3: TGTGCCAGCAGCTATCAGACAGGGTTCGACACTGAAGCTTTCTTT.

This chain uses TRBV2 with TRBJ2-1; D perhaps matches TRBD2 (5 bases). V lost 6 bases and J lost 12, with 12 bases in between. Per germline, CDR1 SNHLY and CDR2 FYNNEI. The CDR3 is made up of 11 amino acids. The CDR3 DNA reads as TGTGCCAGCAGGGAGCAGAGGGCGCAGTTCTTC. Amino acid sequence: CASREQRAQFF.

The CDR3: CASSLSSGGAGGEQFF. CDR3 DNA: TGTGCCAGCAGCTTATCTAGCGGGGGCGCAGGGGGGGAGCAGTTCTTC. The chain is built from TRBV7-8 and TRBJ2-1, with 10 bases that match TRBD2. The junction had 11 bases not matched to a gene; V was cut back by 2 bases and J by 10 bases. The germline CDR1 and CDR2 sequences are SGHVS and FQNEAQ. The CDR3 runs to 16 residues. The variable domain in full, completed from reference TRBV7-8 and TRBJ2-1, reads GAGVSQSPRYKVAKRGQDVALRCDPISGHVSLFWYQQALGQGPEFLTYFQNEAQLDKSGLPSDRFFAERPEGSVSTLKIQRTQQEDSAVYLCASSLSSGGAGGEQFFGPGTRLTVL.

The CDR3 reads CASSVTGSATGDYEQYF. The CDR3, as DNA: TGCGCCAGCAGCGTGACCGGGTCTGCGACAGGGGATTACGAGCAGTACTTC. This rearrangement joins TRBV5-1 to TRBJ2-7; 8 nucleotides match TRBD1. The CDR3 has 17 amino acids. Per the germline V gene, CDR1 is SGHRS and CDR2 is YFSETQ. V lost 4 bases, J lost 4 bases, and 16 bases stayed unmatched.